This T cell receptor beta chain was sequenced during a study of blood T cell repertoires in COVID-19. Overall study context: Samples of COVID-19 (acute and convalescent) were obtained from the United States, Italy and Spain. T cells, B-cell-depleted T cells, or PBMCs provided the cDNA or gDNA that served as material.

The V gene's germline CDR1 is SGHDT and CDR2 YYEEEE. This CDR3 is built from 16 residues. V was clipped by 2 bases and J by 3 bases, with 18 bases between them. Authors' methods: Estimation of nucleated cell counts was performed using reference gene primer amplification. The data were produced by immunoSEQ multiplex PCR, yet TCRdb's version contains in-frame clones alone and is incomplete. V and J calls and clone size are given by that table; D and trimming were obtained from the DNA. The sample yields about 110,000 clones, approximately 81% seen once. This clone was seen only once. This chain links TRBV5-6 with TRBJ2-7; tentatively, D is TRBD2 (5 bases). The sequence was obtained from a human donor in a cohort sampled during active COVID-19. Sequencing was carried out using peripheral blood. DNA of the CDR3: TGTGCCAGCAGCTTTGGATTCGTGGCGGGTCGCTACGAGCAGTACTTC. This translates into CASSFGFVAGRYEQYF.